This T cell receptor (beta chain) was sequenced in a study of human T cells and chemical hapten exposure (dated by TCRdb to the early 2020s). General notes on the study: For sensitization, 2% DPC in acetone was applied to a roughly 2 cm by roughly 2 cm area of upper inner arm skin. Weekly therapeutic DPC doses were additionally applied to the scalp of patients throughout the roughly 22-week study period. Patch testing on the upper back used Finn chambers containing 0.01% DPC, with scoring done after 6 days according to International Contact Dermatitis Research Group standards. Most of the patients in the cohort were female, and the cohort covered alopecia areata with under or over 50% scalp involvement, alopecia totalis and alopecia universalis. The libraries were sequenced as a pool, and the TCR yield per sample differed mostly because of small variations in library volumes within the pool. In alopecia patients, the study followed how the peripheral blood TCR repertoire changed in vivo over primary and secondary sensitization to diphenylcyclopropenone (DPC), a hapten. Blood samples were taken from patients before sensitization (week 0) and at 2, 6 and about 24 weeks after DPC sensitization. Blood for TCR sequencing was provided by twenty-nine alopecia patients at one to four time points (pre-sensitization, 2, 6 and 24 weeks). Summary of the overall study and its limitations: Patch test score was positively correlated with the number of PT1 expanded TCRs, with significance at thresholds 8, 16 and 32 but not at 4. Because all patients had alopecia, a presumed autoimmune disease, the immune response of the patients might differ from that of healthy individuals. After repeated subsampling, the strength of the expansion versus patch-test correlation and the threshold at which it became significant changed. The number of TCRs above 1 in 1000 frequency did not change with DPC sensitization; there was no evidence of global repertoire structure alterations. Compared with pre-sensitization or healthy control sets, expanded TCRs formed significantly more large CDR3 similarity clusters, which is consistent with antigen-driven responses.

In the paper's terms, the time point label means: patch test 3, about 24 weeks after DPC sensitization. Explained via the paper, the treatment or condition label denotes: therapeutic diphenylcyclopropenone sensitization with weekly scalp DPC. At each patch-test visit, blood was drawn before the patch test was applied. To be eligible, patients had to be aged 18 to 70, diagnosed with alopecia and judged suitable for DPC therapy, while pregnant patients were excluded. Unfractionated whole blood was collected in Tempus Blood RNA tubes, and total RNA was extracted from that blood. Libraries came from RACE. TCRdb shows the sequencer as NextSeq 500. During library preparation, unique molecular identifiers were attached to individual cDNA molecules so that TCRs could be counted in a quantitative, reproducible way. For every blood RNA sample, sequencing covered both the TCR alpha and TCR beta chains. In the source study's methods: Samples had a median of roughly 100,000 TCRs, with a range from 23,224 to 690,600. V, J and CDR3 annotation of the TCR reads was carried out using the Decombinator software suite. To make PS versus PT1 abundance plots, every sample was subsampled to the same number of TCRs (28,000). TCRs were defined as expanded if absent before sensitization and observed at least eight times at the 2-week time point. Clones were called with MiXCR by TCRdb after fastp trimmed the public reads at Q25, and only in-frame beta chains were retained. One record per CDR3 amino acid sequence lists the most common genes and DNA. The V and J calls shown here were made by TCRdb, not taken from the authors' results. The sample includes more than 95,000 distinct CDR3 sequences, with roughly 27% observed a single time. The ten largest clones take up 9% to 12% of the sample.

This clonotype showed up just a few times. The specificity of this receptor is unknown. No qualities accompany the bases; no much larger clone lies one base away. V was cut back by 0 bases and J by 8 bases, leaving a gap of 12 bases between them. Taken from the germline V gene, the CDR1 and CDR2 loops are SGHRS and YFSETQ. Including cysteine and phenylalanine, the CDR3 has 14 amino acids. The entry retains the CDR3 DNA only, 42 bases that are in frame from base 1. The sample consisted of whole blood, taken in connection with sensitization to the hapten diphenylcyclopropenone (DPC). The chain joins TRBV5-1 to TRBJ2-1; the D gene lacks a confident call. This TCR was recovered from a man aged 40-55 years with alopecia areata. Some clones in this sample may be carry-over from other donors' samples. The DNA sequence reads TGCGCCAGCAGCTTGGCCAGCCGCCGGGATGAGCAGTTCTTC. This translates into CASSLASRRDEQFF.